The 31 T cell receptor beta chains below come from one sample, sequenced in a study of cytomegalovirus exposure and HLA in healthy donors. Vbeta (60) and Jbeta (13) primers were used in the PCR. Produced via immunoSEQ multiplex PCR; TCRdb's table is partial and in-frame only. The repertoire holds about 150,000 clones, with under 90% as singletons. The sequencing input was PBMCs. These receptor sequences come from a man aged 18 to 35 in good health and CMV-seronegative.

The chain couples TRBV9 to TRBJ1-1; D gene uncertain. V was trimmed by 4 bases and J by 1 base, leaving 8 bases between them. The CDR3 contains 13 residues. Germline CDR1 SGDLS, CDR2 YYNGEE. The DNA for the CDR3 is TGTGCCAGCAGCCCCCGGTGGAACACTGAAGCTTTCTTT. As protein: CASSPRWNTEAFF.

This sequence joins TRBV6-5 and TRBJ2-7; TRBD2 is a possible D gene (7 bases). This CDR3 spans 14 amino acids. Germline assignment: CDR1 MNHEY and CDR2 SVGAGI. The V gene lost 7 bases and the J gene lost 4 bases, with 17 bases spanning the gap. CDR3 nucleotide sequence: TGTGCCAGCACCCTAGGGGGGGTTTTTTACGAGCAGTACTTC. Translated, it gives CASTLGGVFYEQYF.

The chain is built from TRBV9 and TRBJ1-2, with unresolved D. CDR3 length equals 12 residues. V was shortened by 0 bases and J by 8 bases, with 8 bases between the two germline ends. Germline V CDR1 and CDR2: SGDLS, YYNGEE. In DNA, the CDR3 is TGTGCCAGCAGCGTAGCTAGGAGCGGCTACACCTTC. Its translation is CASSVARSGYTF.

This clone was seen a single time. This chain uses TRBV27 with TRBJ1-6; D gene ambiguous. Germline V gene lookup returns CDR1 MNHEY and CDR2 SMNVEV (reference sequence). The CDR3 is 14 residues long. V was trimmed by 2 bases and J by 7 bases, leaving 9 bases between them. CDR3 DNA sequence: TGTGCCAGCAGTTTAGAGGGAGTCAATTCACCCCTCCACTTT. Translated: CASSLEGVNSPLHF.

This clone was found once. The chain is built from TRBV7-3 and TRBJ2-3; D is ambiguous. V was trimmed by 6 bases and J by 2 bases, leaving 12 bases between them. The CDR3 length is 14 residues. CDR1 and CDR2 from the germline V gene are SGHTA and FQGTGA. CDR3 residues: CASRAPHHTDTQYF. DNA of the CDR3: TGTGCCAGCAGGGCCCCCCATCACACAGATACGCAGTATTTT.

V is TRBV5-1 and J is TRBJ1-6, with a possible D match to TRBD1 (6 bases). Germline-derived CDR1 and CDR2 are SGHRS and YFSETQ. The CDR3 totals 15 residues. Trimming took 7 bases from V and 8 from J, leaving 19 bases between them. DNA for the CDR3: TGCGCCAGCTCAAGGCTGGGGGCAAGTGATTCACCCCTCCACTTT. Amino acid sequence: CASSRLGASDSPLHF.

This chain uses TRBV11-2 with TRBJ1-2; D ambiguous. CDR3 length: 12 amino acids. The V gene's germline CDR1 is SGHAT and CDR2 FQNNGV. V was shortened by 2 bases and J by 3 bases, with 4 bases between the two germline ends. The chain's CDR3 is CASSLSDYGYTF. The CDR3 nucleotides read TGTGCCAGCAGCTTAAGCGACTATGGCTACACCTTC.

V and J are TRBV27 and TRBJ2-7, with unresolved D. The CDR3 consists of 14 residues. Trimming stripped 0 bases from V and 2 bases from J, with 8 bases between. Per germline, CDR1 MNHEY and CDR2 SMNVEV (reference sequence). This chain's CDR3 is CASSLSATPYEQYF. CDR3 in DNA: TGTGCCAGCAGTTTATCAGCCACCCCCTACGAGCAGTACTTC.

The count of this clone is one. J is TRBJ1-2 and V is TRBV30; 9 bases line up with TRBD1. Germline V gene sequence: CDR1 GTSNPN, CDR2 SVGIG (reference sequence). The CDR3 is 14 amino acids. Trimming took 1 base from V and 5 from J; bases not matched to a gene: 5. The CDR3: CAWSAGTGSYGYTF. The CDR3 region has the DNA TGTGCCTGGAGTGCTGGGACAGGGAGTTATGGCTACACCTTC.

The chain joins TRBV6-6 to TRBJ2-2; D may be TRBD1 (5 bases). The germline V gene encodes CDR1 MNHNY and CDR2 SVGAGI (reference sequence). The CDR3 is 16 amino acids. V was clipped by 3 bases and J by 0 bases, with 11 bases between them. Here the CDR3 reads CASSYPPGPNTGELFF. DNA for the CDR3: TGTGCCAGCAGTTATCCCCCAGGGCCGAACACCGGGGAGCTGTTTTTT.

The CDR3 reads CAISDRDRGPNEQYF. The CDR3 region has the DNA TGTGCCATCAGTGACCGGGACAGGGGGCCAAACGAGCAGTACTTC. The rearrangement links TRBV10-3 to TRBJ2-7, with 12 bases matching TRBD1. The J segment lost 5 bases and the V segment lost 3 bases, leaving 5 bases of the junction unmatched. The CDR3 has 15 residues. Looked up from germline, CDR1 is ENHRY and CDR2 is SYGVKD.

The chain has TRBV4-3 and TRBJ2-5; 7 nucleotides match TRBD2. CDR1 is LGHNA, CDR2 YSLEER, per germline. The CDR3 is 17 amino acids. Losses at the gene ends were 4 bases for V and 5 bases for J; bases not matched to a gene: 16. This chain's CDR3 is CASSPHRSRGSGETQYF. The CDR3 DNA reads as TGCGCCAGCAGCCCCCACCGCTCTCGCGGGAGTGGTGAGACCCAGTACTTC.

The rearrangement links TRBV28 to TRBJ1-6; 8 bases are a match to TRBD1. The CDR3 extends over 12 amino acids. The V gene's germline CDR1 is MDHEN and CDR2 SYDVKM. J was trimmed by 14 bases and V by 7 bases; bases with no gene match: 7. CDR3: CASTGDRNTLHF. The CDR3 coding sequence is TGTGCCAGCACCGGGGACAGGAATACCCTCCACTTT. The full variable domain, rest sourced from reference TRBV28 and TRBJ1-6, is DVKVTQSSRYLVKRTGEKVFLECVQDMDHENMFWYRQDPGLGLRLIYFSYDVKMKEKGDIPEGYSVSREKKERFSLILESASTNQTSMYLCASTGDRNTLHFGNGTRLTVT.

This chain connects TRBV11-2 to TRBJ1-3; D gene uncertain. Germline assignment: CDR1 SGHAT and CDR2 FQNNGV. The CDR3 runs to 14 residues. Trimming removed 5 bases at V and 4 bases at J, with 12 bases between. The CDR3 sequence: CASSLGGGGNTIYF. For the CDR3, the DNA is TGTGCCAGCAGCCTCGGCGGTGGAGGAAACACCATATATTTT.

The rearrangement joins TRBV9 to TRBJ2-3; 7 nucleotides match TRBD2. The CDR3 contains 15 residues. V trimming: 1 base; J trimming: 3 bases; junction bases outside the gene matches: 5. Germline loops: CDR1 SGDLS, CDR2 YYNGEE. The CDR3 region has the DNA TGTGCCAGCAGCGTATTGGCTAGCGGAACAGATACGCAGTATTTT. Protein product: CASSVLASGTDTQYF.

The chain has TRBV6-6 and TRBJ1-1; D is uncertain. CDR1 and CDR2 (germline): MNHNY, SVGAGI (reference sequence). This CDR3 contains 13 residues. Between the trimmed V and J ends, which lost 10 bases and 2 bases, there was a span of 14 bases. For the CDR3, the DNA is TGTGCCATTGGTTGGGCGACCAACACTGAAGCTTTCTTT. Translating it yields CAIGWATNTEAFF.

The CDR3 sequence: CASSPRGSGGRHTGELFF. Written as DNA, the CDR3 is TGTGCCAGCAGCCCAAGGGGTAGCGGGGGGAGACACACCGGGGAGCTGTTTTTT. This chain joins TRBV5-4 and TRBJ2-2; TRBD2 matches at 10 bases. The CDR3 length is 18 residues. Germline V gene data show CDR1 as SGHNT and CDR2 as YYREEE (reference sequence). J lost 3 bases, V lost 4 bases, and 12 bases had no gene match.

The CDR3 reads CASSLTSLETQYF. CDR3 nucleotide sequence: TGTGCCAGCAGCTTAACGTCCCTAGAGACCCAGTACTTC. The chain has TRBV7-3 and TRBJ2-5; D is undetermined. V was shortened by 0 bases and J by 4 bases, with 6 bases between the two germline ends. The germline CDR1 and CDR2 sequences are SGHTA and FQGTGA. The CDR3 contains 13 residues.

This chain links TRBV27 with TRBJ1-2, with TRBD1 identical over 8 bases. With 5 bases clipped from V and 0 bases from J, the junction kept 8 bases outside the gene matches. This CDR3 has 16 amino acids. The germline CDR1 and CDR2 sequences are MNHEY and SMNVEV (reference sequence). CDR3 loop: CASSPLETGANYGYTF. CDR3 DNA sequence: TGTGCCAGCAGTCCTCTCGAGACAGGGGCTAACTATGGCTACACCTTC.

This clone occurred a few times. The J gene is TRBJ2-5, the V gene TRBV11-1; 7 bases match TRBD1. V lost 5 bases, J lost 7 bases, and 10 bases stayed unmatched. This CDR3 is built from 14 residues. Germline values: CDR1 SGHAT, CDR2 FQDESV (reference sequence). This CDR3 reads CASSPGQAVGTQYF. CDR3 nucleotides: TGTGCCAGCAGCCCCGGACAGGCTGTGGGGACCCAGTACTTC.

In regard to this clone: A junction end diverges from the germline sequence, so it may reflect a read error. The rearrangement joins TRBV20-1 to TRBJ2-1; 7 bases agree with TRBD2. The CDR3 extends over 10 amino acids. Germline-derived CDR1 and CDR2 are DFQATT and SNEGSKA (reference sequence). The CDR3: CSARSGRIIF. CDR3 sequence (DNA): TGCAGTGCTAGATCCGGGAGGATAATCTTC.

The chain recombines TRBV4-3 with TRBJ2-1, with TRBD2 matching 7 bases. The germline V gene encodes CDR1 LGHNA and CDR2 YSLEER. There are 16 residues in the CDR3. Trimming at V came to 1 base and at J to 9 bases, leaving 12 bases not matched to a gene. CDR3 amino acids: CASSQGLASGSSEQFF. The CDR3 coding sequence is TGCGCCAGCAGCCAAGGGTTGGCTAGCGGATCGAGTGAGCAGTTCTTC.

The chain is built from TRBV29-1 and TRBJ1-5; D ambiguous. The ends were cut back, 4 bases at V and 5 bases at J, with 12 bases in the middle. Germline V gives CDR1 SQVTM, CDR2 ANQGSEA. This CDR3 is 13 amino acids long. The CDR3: CSVGRGRDQPQHF. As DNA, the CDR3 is TGCAGCGTTGGCCGGGGAAGGGATCAGCCCCAGCATTTT.

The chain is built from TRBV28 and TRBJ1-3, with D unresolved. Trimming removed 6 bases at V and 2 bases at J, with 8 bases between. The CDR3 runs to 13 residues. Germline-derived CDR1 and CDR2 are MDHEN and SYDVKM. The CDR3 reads CASSRTPGNTIYF. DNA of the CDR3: TGTGCCAGCAGCCGGACTCCTGGAAACACCATATATTTT.

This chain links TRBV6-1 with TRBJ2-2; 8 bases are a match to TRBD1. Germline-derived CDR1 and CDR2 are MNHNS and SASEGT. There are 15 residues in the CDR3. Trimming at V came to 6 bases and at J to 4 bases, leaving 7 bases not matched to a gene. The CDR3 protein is CASRPDRAGTGELFF. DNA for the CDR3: TGTGCCAGCAGGCCGGACAGGGCTGGCACCGGGGAGCTGTTTTTT.

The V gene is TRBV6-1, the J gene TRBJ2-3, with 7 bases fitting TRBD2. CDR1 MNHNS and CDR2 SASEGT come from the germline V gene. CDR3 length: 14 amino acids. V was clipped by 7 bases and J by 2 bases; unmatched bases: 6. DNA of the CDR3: TGTGCCAGCACACGCGGGAGTGTCACAGATACGCAGTATTTT. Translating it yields CASTRGSVTDTQYF.

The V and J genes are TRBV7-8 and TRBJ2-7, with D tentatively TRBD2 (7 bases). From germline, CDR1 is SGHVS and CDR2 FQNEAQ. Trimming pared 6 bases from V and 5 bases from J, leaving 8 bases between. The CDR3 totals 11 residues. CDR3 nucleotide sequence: TGTGCCAGCAGAGGGGGGGACGAGCAGTACTTC. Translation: CASRGGDEQYF.

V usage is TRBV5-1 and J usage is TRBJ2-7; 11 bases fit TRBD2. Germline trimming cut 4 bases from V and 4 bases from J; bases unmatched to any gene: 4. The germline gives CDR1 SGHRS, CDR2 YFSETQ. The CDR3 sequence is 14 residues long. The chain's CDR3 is CASSLGTSGYEQYF. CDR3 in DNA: TGCGCCAGCAGCCTAGGGACTAGCGGTTACGAGCAGTACTTC.

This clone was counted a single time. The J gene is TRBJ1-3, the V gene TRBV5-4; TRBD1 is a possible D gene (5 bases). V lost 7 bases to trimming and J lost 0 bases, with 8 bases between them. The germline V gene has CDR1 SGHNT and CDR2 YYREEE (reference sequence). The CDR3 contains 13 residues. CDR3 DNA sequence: TGTGCCAGCTACAGGTTCTCTGGAAACACCATATATTTT. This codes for CASYRFSGNTIYF.

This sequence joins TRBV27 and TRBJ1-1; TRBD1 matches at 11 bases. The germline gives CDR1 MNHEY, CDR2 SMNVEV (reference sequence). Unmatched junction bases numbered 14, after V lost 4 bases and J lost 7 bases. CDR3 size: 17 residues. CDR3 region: CASSWSGTGGAPLEAFF. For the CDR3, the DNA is TGTGCCAGCAGTTGGTCCGGGACAGGGGGTGCCCCGCTTGAAGCTTTCTTT.

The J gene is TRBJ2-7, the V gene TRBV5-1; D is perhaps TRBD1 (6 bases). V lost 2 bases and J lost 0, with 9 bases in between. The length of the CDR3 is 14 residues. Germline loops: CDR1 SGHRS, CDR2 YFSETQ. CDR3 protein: CASSFRGSSYEQYF. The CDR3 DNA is TGCGCCAGCAGCTTCAGGGGATCCTCCTACGAGCAGTACTTC.